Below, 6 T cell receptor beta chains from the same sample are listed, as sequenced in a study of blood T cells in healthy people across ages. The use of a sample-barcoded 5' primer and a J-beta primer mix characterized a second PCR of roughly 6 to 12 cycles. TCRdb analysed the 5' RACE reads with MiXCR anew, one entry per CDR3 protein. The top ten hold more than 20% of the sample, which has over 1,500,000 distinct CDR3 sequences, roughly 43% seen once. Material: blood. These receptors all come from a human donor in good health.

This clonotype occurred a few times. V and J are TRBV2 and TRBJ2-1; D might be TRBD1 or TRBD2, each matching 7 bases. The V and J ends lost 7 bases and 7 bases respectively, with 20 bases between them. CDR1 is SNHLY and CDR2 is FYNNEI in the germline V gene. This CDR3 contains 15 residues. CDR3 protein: CASIPTGRAGNEQFF. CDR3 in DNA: TGTGCCAGCATCCCGACAGGGAGGGCGGGGAATGAGCAGTTCTTC.

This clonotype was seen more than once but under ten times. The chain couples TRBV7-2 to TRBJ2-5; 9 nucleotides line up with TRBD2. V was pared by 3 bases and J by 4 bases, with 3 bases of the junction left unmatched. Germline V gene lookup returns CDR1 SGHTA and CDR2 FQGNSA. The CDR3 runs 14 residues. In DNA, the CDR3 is TGTGCCAGCAGCTTCGCGGGGGGGGGAGAGACCCAGTACTTC. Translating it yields CASSFAGGGETQYF.

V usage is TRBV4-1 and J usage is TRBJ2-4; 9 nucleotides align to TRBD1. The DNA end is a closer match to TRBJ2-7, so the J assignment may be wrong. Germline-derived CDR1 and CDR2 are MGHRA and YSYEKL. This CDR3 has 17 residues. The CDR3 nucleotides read TGCGCCAGCAGCCAAGATCACGGACAGGGGAAAGACTACGAGCAGTACTTC. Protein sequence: CASSQDHGQGKDYEQYF.

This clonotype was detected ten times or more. The CDR3 region is CASSLQDSYEQYF. For the CDR3, the DNA is TGTGCCAGCAGCTTACAGGATTCCTACGAGCAGTACTTC. The genes are TRBV7-3 and TRBJ2-7; no definite D call. This CDR3 region has 13 residues. Germline CDR1 SGHTA, CDR2 FQGTGA. The V end lost 2 bases, the J end lost 1 base, and 6 bases lay between the germline ends. Drawing the rest from reference TRBV7-3 and TRBJ2-7, the complete variable domain is GAGVSQTPSNKVTEKGKYVELRCDPISGHTALYWYRQSLGQGPEFLIYFQGTGAADDSGLPNDRFFAVRPEGSVSTLKIQRTERGDSAVYLCASSLQDSYEQYFGPGTRLTVT.

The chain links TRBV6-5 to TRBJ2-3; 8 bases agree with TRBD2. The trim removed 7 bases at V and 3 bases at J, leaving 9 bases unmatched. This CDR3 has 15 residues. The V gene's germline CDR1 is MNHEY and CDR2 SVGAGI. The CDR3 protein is CASTSGLGRTDTQYF. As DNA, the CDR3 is TGTGCCAGCACATCGGGACTAGGGAGGACAGATACGCAGTATTTT.

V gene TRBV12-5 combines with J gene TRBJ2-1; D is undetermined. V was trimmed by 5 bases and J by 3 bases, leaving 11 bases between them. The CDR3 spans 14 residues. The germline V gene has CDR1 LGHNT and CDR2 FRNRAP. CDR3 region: CASGLDLRYNEQFF. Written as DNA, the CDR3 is TGTGCTAGTGGTCTTGACCTACGCTACAATGAGCAGTTCTTC.